Listed here is a single T cell receptor (beta chain). Its antigen is unidentified. Rearranged V-D-J TRB sequences were amplified with a mixed TRB-A/B primer pool. MiXCR, applied by TCRdb to the multiplex PCR reads, yields one record per CDR3 protein. The data hold 2,000 to 2,500 distinct CDR3 sequences, with approximately 24% observed a single time. These data come from a study of T cell repertoires in aging, cancer and after chemotherapy. Study summary: Glioblastoma patients receiving temozolomide-based therapy gave paired samples before and after chemotherapy. About 8.8 million TCR reads made up the full dataset.

V was trimmed by 1 base and J by 1 base, leaving 4 bases between them. The CDR3 extends over 14 amino acids. The germline V gene encodes CDR1 LNHNV and CDR2 YYDKDF (reference sequence). Study conclusions and caveats: Untreated cancer patients had significantly lower blood TCR diversity than age-matched healthy donors. Across the chemotherapy interval, each cancer cohort showed higher median generation probability, suggesting thymic rebound.

Peripheral blood genomic DNA, not sorted cells or RNA, was the template. The TCR comes from a human donor with a solid tumor. The material sequenced was blood. The rearrangement uses TRBV15 and TRBJ2-2; D unresolved. The DNA for the CDR3 is TGTGCCACCAGCAGAGGACAGAACACCGGGGAGCTGTTTTTT. The encoded protein is CATSRGQNTGELFF. Filled out from reference TRBV15 and TRBJ2-2, the complete variable domain reads DAMVIQNPRYQVTQFGKPVTLSCSQTLNHNVMYWYQQKSSQAPKLLFHYYDKDFNNEADTPDNFQSRRPNTSFCFLDIRSPGLGDTAMYLCATSRGQNTGELFFGEGSRLTVL.